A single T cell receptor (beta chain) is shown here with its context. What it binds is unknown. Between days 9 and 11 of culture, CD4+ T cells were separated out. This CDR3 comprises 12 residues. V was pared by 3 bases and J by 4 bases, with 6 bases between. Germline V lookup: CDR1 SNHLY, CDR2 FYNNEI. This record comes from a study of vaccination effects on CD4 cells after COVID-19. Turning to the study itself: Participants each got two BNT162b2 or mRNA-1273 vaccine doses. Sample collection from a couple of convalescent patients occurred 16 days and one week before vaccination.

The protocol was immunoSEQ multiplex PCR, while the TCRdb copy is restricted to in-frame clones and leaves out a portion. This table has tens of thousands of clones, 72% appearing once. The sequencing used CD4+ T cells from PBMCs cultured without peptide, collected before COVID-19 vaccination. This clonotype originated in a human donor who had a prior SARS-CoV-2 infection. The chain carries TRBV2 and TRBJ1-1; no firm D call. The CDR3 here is CASSDSLTEAFF. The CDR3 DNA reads TGTGCCAGCAGTGATTCGCTCACTGAAGCTTTCTTT.